The 13 T cell receptor beta chains reported below all come from one sample, sequenced in a study of cytomegalovirus exposure and HLA in healthy donors. Profiled with immunoSEQ multiplex PCR; TCRdb holds only in-frame clones, not every one. The sample contains over 150,000 clones, approximately 86% of which appear only once. Sample: PBMCs. Receptors originate from a man aged 18 to 30 in good health and CMV-seropositive.

The chain recombines TRBV27 with TRBJ1-5; no reliable D call. V lost 5 bases and J 0 bases, leaving 11 bases between the germline ends. Germline CDR1 is MNHEY and CDR2 is SMNVEV (reference sequence). CDR3 length equals 15 residues. Here the CDR3 reads CASSPPEDSNQPQHF. CDR3 coding DNA: TGTGCCAGCAGTCCACCGGAGGATAGCAATCAGCCCCAGCATTTT.

The rearrangement uses TRBV9 and TRBJ1-1; 7 bases map to TRBD1. CDR1 is SGDLS, CDR2 YYNGEE, per germline. The CDR3 spans 14 residues. The ends lost 4 bases at V and 4 bases at J; junction bases unmatched: 7. Written as DNA, the CDR3 is TGTGCCAGCAGCTCGGGGGCAGGGGGCACTGAAGCTTTCTTT. It translates to CASSSGAGGTEAFF.

CDR3 bases: TGCGCCAGCAGCGGACGGACCGGGACTCAAGAGACCCAGTACTTC. This gives the protein CASSGRTGTQETQYF. The chain links TRBV5-1 to TRBJ2-5; possible D gene TRBD2, 6 bases. The CDR3 is 15 amino acids. Germline CDR1 is SGHRS and CDR2 is YFSETQ. Trimming removed 4 bases at V and 2 bases at J, with 15 bases between. Looking up the rest from reference TRBV5-1 and TRBJ2-5 gives the full variable domain: KAGVTQTPRYLIKTRGQQVTLSCSPISGHRSVSWYQQTPGQGLQFLFEYFSETQRNKGNFPGRFSGRQFSNSRSEMNVSTLELGDSALYLCASSGRTGTQETQYFGPGTRLLVL.

V and J are TRBV5-1 and TRBJ1-2; 9 bases match TRBD1. CDR1 SGHRS and CDR2 YFSETQ come from the germline V gene. The CDR3 runs to 14 residues. V shed 4 bases, J shed 1 base, and the junction held 2 bases outside the gene matches. CDR3 loop: CASSPGQGNYGYTF. The CDR3 nucleotides are TGCGCCAGCAGCCCGGGACAGGGTAACTATGGCTACACCTTC.

The chain has TRBV5-1 and TRBJ1-5; unclear D gene. V dropped 0 bases and J dropped 4 bases, with 5 bases sitting between them. This CDR3 comprises 13 residues. Germline V lookup: CDR1 SGHRS, CDR2 YFSETQ. This CDR3 reads CASSLGQNQPQHF. The CDR3 DNA reads TGCGCCAGCAGCTTGGGCCAGAATCAGCCCCAGCATTTT. The full variable domain, its missing parts supplied by reference TRBV5-1 and TRBJ1-5, is KAGVTQTPRYLIKTRGQQVTLSCSPISGHRSVSWYQQTPGQGLQFLFEYFSETQRNKGNFPGRFSGRQFSNSRSEMNVSTLELGDSALYLCASSLGQNQPQHFGDGTRLSIL.

The gene calls are TRBV5-1 and TRBJ2-1; tentatively, D is TRBD2 (6 bases). Germline lookup yields CDR1 SGHRS and CDR2 YFSETQ. The V gene lost 4 bases and the J gene lost 5 bases, with 19 bases spanning the gap. This CDR3 comprises 16 residues. CDR3 residues: CASSLLRDWRDNEQFF. The DNA of the CDR3 is TGCGCCAGCAGCCTCCTCCGGGACTGGCGAGACAATGAGCAGTTCTTC.

V and J are TRBV19 and TRBJ2-3; 8 bases are a match to TRBD2. Germline V gives CDR1 LNHDA, CDR2 SQIVND (reference sequence). CDR3 length: 14 residues. V was pared by 6 bases and J by 4 bases, with 6 bases of the junction left unmatched. Here the CDR3 reads CASRTSVRADTQYF. The CDR3 bases are TGTGCCAGTAGGACTAGCGTTCGGGCAGATACGCAGTATTTT.

This chain uses TRBV4-3 with TRBJ2-2, with 7 positions matching TRBD1. With V trimmed by 1 base and J by 7 bases, 0 bases remained unmatched. Germline CDR1 LGHNA, CDR2 YSLEER. This CDR3 is 13 amino acids long. CDR3 in DNA: TGCGCCAGCAGCCAAGGACAGGGCGGGGAGCTGTTTTTT. This codes for CASSQGQGGELFF.

The chain links TRBV11-2 to TRBJ2-1; 9 bases fit TRBD2. This CDR3 is built from 15 residues. Germline V gene sequence: CDR1 SGHAT, CDR2 FQNNGV. Germline trimming cut 4 bases from V and 6 bases from J; bases unmatched to any gene: 7. The CDR3 reads CASSSRRGGANEQFF. The CDR3 nucleotides read TGTGCCAGCAGCTCGAGGCGCGGGGGGGCCAATGAGCAGTTCTTC.

The V call is TRBV9, the J call TRBJ2-1; 7 bases line up with TRBD2. J was trimmed by 2 bases and V by 4 bases; bases with no gene match: 9. The CDR3 loop spans 16 amino acids. CDR1 is SGDLS and CDR2 is YYNGEE in the germline V gene. The chain's CDR3 is CASSPAGAGTYNEQFF. The CDR3 coding sequence is TGTGCCAGCAGCCCCGCGGGAGCGGGGACCTACAATGAGCAGTTCTTC.

The V and J genes are TRBV4-3 and TRBJ1-6; 7 positions agree with TRBD1. This CDR3 is 15 amino acids long. The germline gives CDR1 LGHNA, CDR2 YSLEER. Trimming cost V 1 base and J 9 bases; bases outside gene matches: 6. The CDR3 nucleotides are TGCGCCAGCAGCCAAGGAACAGGGGCTAGTTCACCCCTCCACTTT. The encoded protein is CASSQGTGASSPLHF.

The chain joins TRBV30 to TRBJ2-1; 7 nucleotides line up with TRBD2. Germline CDR1 is GTSNPN and CDR2 is SVGIG (reference sequence). V shed 2 bases and J 8 bases; nucleotides not matched to a gene: 12. The CDR3 contains 15 residues. The CDR3 here is CAWSPRLGLVHEQFF. For the CDR3, the DNA is TGTGCCTGGAGTCCTCGACTAGGACTAGTCCATGAGCAGTTCTTC.

This chain uses TRBV7-2 with TRBJ2-3; D perhaps matches TRBD2 (5 bases). The CDR3 is made up of 13 amino acids. The V end lost 7 bases, the J end lost 6 bases, and 14 bases lay between the germline ends. The V gene's germline CDR1 is SGHTA and CDR2 FQGNSA. The CDR3 loop is CASTWAPGDTQYF. The DNA of the CDR3 is TGTGCCAGCACGTGGGCGCCGGGGGATACGCAGTATTTT. Based on the CDR3 plus reference TRBV7-2 and TRBJ2-3, the full variable domain is GAGVSQSPSNKVTEKGKDVELRCDPISGHTALYWYRQSLGQGLEFLIYFQGNSAPDKSGLPSDRFSAERTGGSVSTLTIQRTQQEDSAVYLCASTWAPGDTQYFGPGTRLTVL.